These 30 T cell receptor beta chains share one sample of origin, sequenced in a study of blood T cell repertoires in COVID-19. The repertoire was sequenced with immunoSEQ multiplex PCR; TCRdb's copy has only in-frame clones and lacks some. The sample carries approximately 150,000 clones, approximately 95% recorded once. The sample taken for sequencing was peripheral blood. The receptor set was obtained from a woman aged 60-75 years with COVID-19, enrolled during active disease.

This chain links TRBV5-1 with TRBJ1-6; no clear D gene. In germline, CDR1 is SGHRS, CDR2 YFSETQ. With 5 bases removed from V and 5 bases from J, the gap between germline ends came to 17 bases. The CDR3 totals 16 residues. CDR3 in amino acids: CASSPRGRADNSPLHF. The CDR3 DNA sequence: TGCGCCAGCAGTCCACGAGGGAGGGCGGATAATTCACCCCTCCACTTT.

This chain uses TRBV19 with TRBJ1-3; D call uncertain. With 7 bases removed from V and 0 bases from J, the gap between germline ends came to 13 bases. This CDR3 is built from 15 residues. Germline assignment: CDR1 LNHDA and CDR2 SQIVND (reference sequence). CDR3 nucleotide sequence: TGTGCCAGTATACGGTCTTTAAACTCTGGAAACACCATATATTTT. This encodes CASIRSLNSGNTIYF.

V and J are TRBV27 and TRBJ2-5; TRBD1 agrees at 7 bases. CDR1 and CDR2 from the germline V gene are MNHEY and SMNVEV (reference sequence). With V trimmed by 6 bases and J by 1 base, 5 bases remained unmatched. This CDR3 has 14 amino acids. The CDR3 spells CASSQGTVQETQYF. DNA of the CDR3: TGTGCCAGCAGCCAGGGGACAGTCCAAGAGACCCAGTACTTC.

The chain is built from TRBV2 and TRBJ1-2; TRBD1 aligns across 12 bases. The CDR3 loop spans 13 amino acids. Germline lookup yields CDR1 SNHLY and CDR2 FYNNEI. V shed 6 bases and J 8 bases; nucleotides not matched to a gene: 4. CDR3 region: CASRAGTGGGYTF. The CDR3 bases are TGTGCCAGCAGGGCCGGGACAGGGGGCGGCTACACCTTC.

This chain joins TRBV2 and TRBJ2-7, with TRBD2 matching over 9 bases. Germline values: CDR1 SNHLY, CDR2 FYNNEI. Trimming cost V 6 bases and J 6 bases; bases outside gene matches: 6. CDR3 length: 13 amino acids. CDR3: CASRLAGGSEQYF. The CDR3 nucleotides are TGTGCCAGCAGACTAGCGGGCGGGTCCGAGCAGTACTTC.

This chain joins TRBV18 and TRBJ2-1; 9 bases line up with TRBD1. The CDR3 extends over 15 amino acids. With V trimmed by 3 bases and J by 3 bases, 3 bases remained unmatched. Germline CDR1 KGHSH, CDR2 LQKENI. CDR3 loop: CASSPGTGSYNEQFF. The CDR3 DNA sequence: TGTGCCAGCTCACCCGGGACAGGGAGCTACAATGAGCAGTTCTTC.

The chain uses TRBV27 and TRBJ2-7; D perhaps matches TRBD1 (6 bases). Germline CDR1 and CDR2: MNHEY and SMNVEV (reference sequence). Trimming shortened V by 5 bases and J by 7 bases, and 12 bases separated the two germline ends. The CDR3 has 12 residues. In nucleotides, the CDR3 is TGTGCCAGCAGTGAGGGGGTGGGGGAGCAGTACTTC. Translating gives CASSEGVGEQYF.

CDR3 in amino acids: CASSPDRTGKGAFF. Here the CDR3 DNA reads TGCGCCAGCAGCCCGGACCGCACAGGGAAGGGAGCTTTCTTT. The gene calls are TRBV5-1 and TRBJ1-1; tentatively, D is TRBD1 (6 bases). V was clipped by 4 bases and J by 10 bases, with 20 bases between them. The CDR3 is made up of 14 amino acids. The germline gives CDR1 SGHRS, CDR2 YFSETQ.

The V gene is TRBV6-5, the J gene TRBJ1-4, with TRBD1 matching 11 bases. CDR3 size: 16 residues. The V gene's germline CDR1 is MNHEY and CDR2 SVGAGI. V dropped 2 bases and J dropped 7; count of bases not matched to a gene: 6. The CDR3 spells CASSYVEGTGGEKLFF. CDR3 nucleotides: TGTGCCAGCAGTTACGTTGAAGGGACAGGGGGTGAAAAACTGTTTTTT.

This clone was detected once. V gene TRBV10-3 combines with J gene TRBJ2-3, with 8 bases lining up with TRBD1. Germline loops: CDR1 ENHRY, CDR2 SYGVKD. Trimming at V came to 6 bases and at J to 6 bases, leaving 11 bases not matched to a gene. This CDR3 spans 15 amino acids. The CDR3 sequence: CAIRTGAGAVDTQYF. CDR3 coding DNA: TGTGCCATCAGGACAGGGGCAGGTGCGGTGGATACGCAGTATTTT.

This clone was seen only a few times. The J gene is TRBJ1-1, the V gene TRBV19, with TRBD1 as a possible D gene (5 bases). Trimming took 7 bases from V and 2 from J, leaving 23 bases between them. From germline, CDR1 is LNHDA and CDR2 SQIVND (reference sequence). The CDR3 runs 17 residues. Written as DNA, the CDR3 is TGTGCCAGTACCAAATGGGCGTTCGGCAGGGCTAACACTGAAGCTTTCTTT. Translated: CASTKWAFGRANTEAFF.

V gene TRBV7-9 combines with J gene TRBJ1-2; the match to TRBD1 covers 7 bases. V gave up 0 bases and J gave up 8 bases; unmatched junction bases: 15. The CDR3 covers 17 residues. Germline CDR1 is SEHNR and CDR2 is FQNEAQ (reference sequence). CDR3 nucleotides: TGTGCCAGCAGCTTAGCGCGTTTAGGGACAGTCCCTAAAGGCTACACCTTC. Its protein product is CASSLARLGTVPKGYTF.

This chain joins TRBV7-2 and TRBJ2-7; 8 nucleotides line up with TRBD2. CDR1 is SGHTA, CDR2 FQGNSA, per germline. With 3 bases clipped from V and 7 bases from J, the junction kept 11 bases outside the gene matches. CDR3 size: 15 residues. The CDR3 DNA reads as TGTGCCAGCAGCTTCCCAGCGGGGGATCTCCGGGAGCAGTACTTC. It specifies CASSFPAGDLREQYF.

In this sample, this clone turned up once. This chain joins TRBV29-1 and TRBJ2-1; D possibly corresponds to TRBD1 (5 bases). The V end lost 4 bases, the J end lost 0 bases, and 19 bases lay between the germline ends. CDR1 is SQVTM and CDR2 is ANQGSEA in the germline V gene. The CDR3 is made up of 17 amino acids. As DNA, the CDR3 is TGCAGCGTTGGTGGTGCGGCAGGGCCAAGCTCCTACAATGAGCAGTTCTTC. This encodes CSVGGAAGPSSYNEQFF.

The chain couples TRBV11-1 to TRBJ2-1; 8 bases are shared with TRBD2. With 0 bases clipped from V and 3 bases from J, the junction kept 1 base outside the gene matches. Per the germline V gene, CDR1 is SGHAT and CDR2 is FQDESV (reference sequence). CDR3 size: 15 residues. In DNA form, the CDR3 reads TGTGCCAGCAGCTTAGCCGGGACTAGCTACAATGAGCAGTTCTTC. Its translation: CASSLAGTSYNEQFF.

Only a few counts were recorded for this clone. This chain links TRBV9 with TRBJ1-1, with D perhaps matching TRBD1 (6 bases). Germline CDR1 reads SGDLS; CDR2 reads YYNGEE. V was trimmed by 2 bases and J by 1 base, leaving 12 bases between them. The CDR3 runs 15 residues. CDR3 coding DNA: TGTGCCAGCAGCGTCGGGGACACCCAGAACACTGAAGCTTTCTTT. This encodes CASSVGDTQNTEAFF.

The chain carries TRBV6-5 and TRBJ1-2, with TRBD1 identical over 7 bases. The CDR3 contains 13 residues. Germline V lookup: CDR1 MNHEY, CDR2 SVGAGI. Losses at the gene ends were 2 bases for V and 8 bases for J; bases not matched to a gene: 5. CDR3 nucleotide sequence: TGTGCCAGCAGTTACACCACAGGGGTAGGCTACACCTTC. It yields the protein CASSYTTGVGYTF.

This clone was observed a few times. This rearrangement joins TRBV18 to TRBJ2-7; D unresolved. The CDR3 runs to 15 residues. Germline CDR1 and CDR2: KGHSH and LQKENI. V lost 0 bases, J lost 3 bases, and 12 bases lay in between. CDR3: CASSPPSSSFYEQYF. In DNA form, the CDR3 reads TGTGCCAGCTCACCACCGAGTTCCTCCTTCTACGAGCAGTACTTC.

This clone was seen just once. This chain links TRBV6-5 with TRBJ1-4; 9 nucleotides match TRBD1. Germline V CDR1 and CDR2: MNHEY, SVGAGI. V was clipped by 5 bases and J by 5 bases; unmatched bases: 3. This CDR3 has 14 residues. CDR3 nucleotides: TGTGCCAGCAGTACGGACAGGGGAAATGAAAAACTGTTTTTT. Translating it yields CASSTDRGNEKLFF.

This chain joins TRBV19 and TRBJ1-2; 7 bases are a match to TRBD1. The J segment lost 0 bases and the V segment lost 6 bases, leaving 7 bases of the junction unmatched. The CDR3 loop spans 15 amino acids. Germline CDR1 reads LNHDA; CDR2 reads SQIVND (reference sequence). The CDR3 DNA is TGTGCCAGTAGCCGGGGACAGTCAGCTAACTATGGCTACACCTTC. Its protein product is CASSRGQSANYGYTF.

The gene calls are TRBV4-2 and TRBJ1-2; D is undetermined. Trimming left V 2 bases short and J 4 bases short, with 8 bases between. Germline CDR1 LGHNA, CDR2 YNFKEQ. The CDR3 totals 13 residues. CDR3: CASSQSEIYGYTF. CDR3 DNA sequence: TGTGCCAGCAGCCAATCCGAGATCTATGGCTACACCTTC.

In this sample, this clone turned up a few times. This chain joins TRBV4-2 and TRBJ1-2, with D perhaps TRBD1 (6 bases). From germline, CDR1 is LGHNA and CDR2 YNFKEQ. This CDR3 has 14 amino acids. With 4 bases removed from V and 2 bases from J, the gap between germline ends came to 11 bases. For the CDR3, the DNA is TGTGCCAGCAGCCCCCGGGACACCAACTATGGCTACACCTTC. Amino acid sequence: CASSPRDTNYGYTF.

The V and J genes are TRBV5-1 and TRBJ1-3; no clear D. The CDR3 covers 17 residues. The germline gives CDR1 SGHRS, CDR2 YFSETQ. Trimming took 0 bases from V and 2 from J, leaving 15 bases between them. CDR3 protein: CASSLEVGSNAGNTIYF. As DNA, the CDR3 is TGCGCCAGCAGCTTGGAGGTTGGGAGCAACGCTGGAAACACCATATATTTT.

The chain is built from TRBV13 and TRBJ2-3; 9 bases match TRBD1. The V and J ends lost 5 bases and 4 bases, in that order; junction bases with no gene match: 4. The germline V gene encodes CDR1 PRHDT and CDR2 FYEKMQ (reference sequence). CDR3 length: 14 residues. In nucleotides, the CDR3 is TGTGCCAGCAGCCAGGGACAGGGTGCAGATACGCAGTATTTT. The encoded protein is CASSQGQGADTQYF.

The sample holds one count of this clone. The chain recombines TRBV4-3 with TRBJ1-2, with TRBD1 matching 9 bases. Germline V lookup: CDR1 LGHNA, CDR2 YSLEER. CDR3 length equals 16 residues. The J segment lost 8 bases and the V segment lost 2 bases, leaving 12 bases of the junction unmatched. The CDR3 loop is CASSQWTGAGVRGYTF. The CDR3 DNA reads as TGCGCCAGCAGCCAATGGACAGGGGCCGGGGTTAGGGGCTACACCTTC.

The rearrangement joins TRBV5-1 to TRBJ1-3; tentatively, D is TRBD1 (5 bases). There are 16 residues in the CDR3. V gave up 0 bases and J gave up 4 bases, with 14 bases separating them. Germline V lookup: CDR1 SGHRS, CDR2 YFSETQ. The CDR3 here is CASSLVGQKSGNTIYF. Here the CDR3 DNA reads TGCGCCAGCAGCTTGGTAGGACAAAAAAGCGGAAACACCATATATTTT.

This rearrangement joins TRBV11-3 to TRBJ2-2, with TRBD2 matching over 7 bases. Germline loops: CDR1 SGHNT, CDR2 YENEEA. This CDR3 contains 16 residues. V was clipped by 2 bases and J by 2 bases; unmatched bases: 5. The CDR3 DNA reads as TGTGCCAGCAGCTTACCCAGCGGGGAAAACACCGGGGAGCTGTTTTTT. Protein product: CASSLPSGENTGELFF. Drawing the rest from reference TRBV11-3 and TRBJ2-2, the complete variable domain is EAGVVQSPRYKIIEKKQPVAFWCNPISGHNTLYWYLQNLGQGPELLIRYENEEAVDDSQLPKDRFSAERLKGVDSTLKIQPAELGDSAVYLCASSLPSGENTGELFFGEGSRLTVL.

This clone was observed a handful of times. The rearrangement joins TRBV24-1 to TRBJ2-5; the D gene is possibly TRBD1 (6 bases). V lost 5 bases and J lost 0, with 6 bases in between. This CDR3 contains 13 residues. The V gene's germline CDR1 is KGHDR and CDR2 SFDVKD. This CDR3 is CATSAGDQETQYF. The CDR3, as DNA: TGTGCCACCAGTGCAGGGGACCAAGAGACCCAGTACTTC.

The chain is built from TRBV29-1 and TRBJ1-4; no firm D call. The ends were cut back, 5 bases at V and 4 bases at J, with 5 bases in the middle. Germline CDR1 SQVTM, CDR2 ANQGSEA. CDR3 size: 11 residues. The CDR3 DNA reads TGCAGCGTTCGGGTTAATGAAAAACTGTTTTTT. Its translation: CSVRVNEKLFF.

The gene calls are TRBV19 and TRBJ1-4; 7 nucleotides match TRBD1. The germline V gene has CDR1 LNHDA and CDR2 SQIVND (reference sequence). This CDR3 is built from 16 residues. Trimming at V came to 5 bases and at J to 5 bases, leaving 11 bases not matched to a gene. The CDR3 here is CASSWSRDRLNEKLFF. The CDR3 DNA reads as TGTGCCAGTAGTTGGTCCAGGGACAGATTGAATGAAAAACTGTTTTTT.